The clone carrying this T cell receptor (beta chain) showed up many times. Its cognate antigen is unknown. This record comes from a study of identical twins. Unique molecular identifiers were present on the cDNA, which also gained a universal primer site by template switching. In TCRdb, the 5' RACE reads were re-called with MiXCR into one record per CDR3 protein. The repertoire consists of 400,000 to 550,000 distinct CDR3 sequences, with approximately 14% occurring once and the leading ten covering approximately 0.9%. Points from the study as a whole: Models came in too low on out-of-frame TCR alpha sharing in monozygotic twins. One should note that invariant MAIT and iNKT cells could partly confound zero-insertion analyses.

V was shortened by 1 base and J by 1 base, with 10 bases between the two germline ends. CDR3 size: 16 residues. Germline V gives CDR1 SGHNT, CDR2 YENEEA. These same records also appear under a second study, on yellow fever vaccine responses in identical twins.

The sequenced material came from CD4+ T cells sorted from blood. The gene calls are TRBV11-3 and TRBJ2-2, with D tentatively TRBD1 (6 bases). The sequence was obtained from a woman in her late teens or twenties in good health. This CDR3 is CASSLGGGRNTGELFF. CDR3 in DNA: TGTGCCAGCAGCTTAGGAGGGGGACGGAACACCGGGGAGCTGTTTTTT.